These 17 T cell receptor beta chains were all obtained from the same sample, sequenced in a study (dated by TCRdb to about 2015). CD4+CD25+CD127-/low cells were isolated as Tregs. Receptor amplification or capture employed 5' RACE. The sequencer listed for this sample is Illumina MiSeq. TCRdb handled the public reads itself, with Q25 trimming in fastp and clone calling in MiXCR, and kept productive beta chains. A single entry per CDR3 protein holds the most common genes and DNA from its merged rows. This sample comprises roughly 45,000 distinct CDR3 sequences, about a fifth of them detected only once. The ten largest clones add up to around 4.1% of the sample. The sequencing sample was made of Tregs sorted from a lymph node. The receptors derive from a female donor with breast cancer.

This clonotype was detected ten times or more. This chain joins TRBV20-1 and TRBJ2-7; no reliable D call. Germline CDR1 DFQATT, CDR2 SNEGSKA (reference sequence). The CDR3 has 13 amino acids. V was trimmed by 1 base and J by 3 bases, leaving 10 bases between them. The CDR3 spells CSARAGKDYEQYF. The CDR3 coding sequence is TGCAGTGCTAGAGCGGGTAAGGACTACGAGCAGTACTTC.

The chain employs TRBV13 and TRBJ2-6; tentatively, D is TRBD2 (6 bases). The CDR3 has 15 amino acids. Germline V gene data show CDR1 as PRHDT and CDR2 as FYEKMQ (reference sequence). The germline V and J ends were trimmed by 6 bases and 1 base, with 10 bases remaining between them. The CDR3 loop is CASRGGPSGANVLTF. The DNA of the CDR3 is TGTGCCAGCAGGGGAGGCCCTTCTGGGGCCAACGTCCTGACTTTC.

The chain has TRBV7-9 and TRBJ1-2; D is uncertain. Germline V lookup: CDR1 SEHNR, CDR2 FQNEAQ (reference sequence). This CDR3 contains 12 residues. The V end lost 5 bases, the J end lost 7 bases, and 11 bases lay between the germline ends. CDR3 residues: CASSLDGGGYTF. The CDR3, as DNA: TGTGCCAGCAGCCTGGATGGTGGTGGCTACACCTTC.

The chain couples TRBV28 to TRBJ2-5, with TRBD1 matching over 7 bases. Germline V lookup: CDR1 MDHEN, CDR2 SYDVKM. Trimming removed 6 bases from V and 4 bases from J; junction bases left unmatched: 8. The CDR3 length is 14 residues. The CDR3 sequence: CASSGRGFGETQYF. The CDR3 DNA reads TGTGCCAGCAGCGGCAGGGGGTTCGGAGAGACCCAGTACTTC.

This clonotype was picked up many times. The chain combines TRBV11-2 with TRBJ2-1; 14 nucleotides agree with TRBD2. The CDR3 is made up of 19 amino acids. The ends lost 4 bases at V and 9 bases at J; junction bases unmatched: 17. CDR1 is SGHAT, CDR2 FQNNGV, per germline. DNA of the CDR3: TGTGCCAGCAGCTCCAGGGGGACCGCGACTAGCGGGAGGGTTCCTGAGCAGTTCTTC. It translates to CASSSRGTATSGRVPEQFF. Combining the CDR3 with reference TRBV11-2 and TRBJ2-1 gives the whole variable domain EAGVAQSPRYKIIEKRQSVAFWCNPISGHATLYWYQQILGQGPKLLIQFQNNGVVDDSQLPKDRFSAERLKGVDSTLKIQPAKLEDSAVYLCASSSRGTATSGRVPEQFFGPGTRLTVL.

This clonotype was picked up many times. The chain has TRBV20-1 and TRBJ2-1; D gene unclear. Trimming cost V 1 base and J 10 bases, with 20 bases left between them. The CDR3 covers 15 residues. Germline CDR1 reads DFQATT; CDR2 reads SNEGSKA (reference sequence). DNA for the CDR3: TGCAGTGCTAGAGCGTTTAGAGACGTCGTATTCGAGCAGTTCTTC. This codes for CSARAFRDVVFEQFF.

This rearrangement joins TRBV6-2 or TRBV6-3 to TRBJ2-1, with TRBD2 identical over 9 bases. V was pared by 8 bases and J by 3 bases, with 11 bases of the junction left unmatched. CDR3 size: 16 residues. Germline V gene sequence: CDR1 MNHEY, CDR2 SVGEGT. The CDR3 DNA is TGTGCCAGCGGTCCTCTAGCGGGGCCCCTCTACAATGAGCAGTTCTTC. It yields the protein CASGPLAGPLYNEQFF.

In its sample, this clonotype ranks as medium-sized (0.01 to 0.1%). The chain joins TRBV5-1 to TRBJ2-7; 8 bases align to TRBD1. Trimming removed 4 bases from V and 3 bases from J; junction bases left unmatched: 6. The CDR3 is made up of 14 amino acids. Per the germline V gene, CDR1 is SGHRS and CDR2 is YFSETQ. CDR3 sequence reads: CASSRTGSNYEQYF. The CDR3 DNA reads as TGCGCCAGCAGCCGGACAGGGTCTAACTACGAGCAGTACTTC.

Ten or more counts support this clonotype. The rearrangement joins TRBV29-1 to TRBJ1-2; weak D call: TRBD1 (6 bases). Germline CDR1 reads SQVTM; CDR2 reads ANQGSEA. This CDR3 has 13 amino acids. V lost 3 bases, J lost 2 bases, and 10 bases lay in between. The CDR3 DNA follows: TGCAGCGTTGACGGGGGGCAGAACTATGGCTACACCTTC. This gives the protein CSVDGGQNYGYTF.

This chain links TRBV7-2 with TRBJ2-7, with 10 bases aligning to TRBD2. V was pared by 8 bases and J by 2 bases, with 9 bases of the junction left unmatched. Looked up from germline, CDR1 is SGHTA and CDR2 is FQGNSA. The CDR3 length is 15 residues. CDR3 DNA: TGTGCCAGCTTTATCCCGGGACTAGCGACCTACGAGCAGTACTTC. This gives the protein CASFIPGLATYEQYF.

At least ten counts were recorded for this clonotype. The J gene is TRBJ2-5, the V gene TRBV9, with 8 bases lining up with TRBD1. Germline-derived CDR1 and CDR2 are SGDLS and YYNGEE. J lost 1 base, V lost 4 bases, and 12 bases had no gene match. CDR3 size: 17 residues. This CDR3 reads CASSSRPRTGTQETQYF. CDR3 bases: TGTGCCAGCAGCTCAAGACCTCGGACAGGGACCCAAGAGACCCAGTACTTC.

A remark on this clonotype: A much larger clone lies one base from this, so it may be a read error. The DNA of the CDR3 is TGCGCCAGCAGCACGGGACTAGCGGTAAGCTACGAGCAGTACTTC. Residues: CASSTGLAVSYEQYF. V usage is TRBV5-1 and J usage is TRBJ2-7; TRBD2 aligns across 11 bases. Germline V lookup: CDR1 SGHRS, CDR2 YFSETQ. With 4 bases clipped from V and 3 bases from J, the junction kept 6 bases outside the gene matches. This CDR3 region has 15 residues.

This clonotype has ten or more counts. The chain combines TRBV4-1 with TRBJ1-1, with D uncertain. The CDR3 spans 19 residues. V lost 2 bases and J lost 0, with 22 bases in between. Germline V gene lookup returns CDR1 MGHRA and CDR2 YSYEKL. The CDR3 is CASSQLDMGFARVNTEAFF. The CDR3 DNA reads as TGCGCCAGCAGCCAATTAGATATGGGGTTTGCGAGGGTGAACACTGAAGCTTTCTTT.

This clonotype was found many times. The chain joins TRBV4-2 to TRBJ2-7, with 7 bases aligning to TRBD2. Germline assignment: CDR1 LGHNA and CDR2 YNFKEQ. Trimming took 4 bases from V and 6 from J; bases not matched to a gene: 12. The CDR3 has 15 residues. In DNA, the CDR3 is TGTGCCAGCAGCCCTCGAGAGACTAGCTTCTCCGAGCAGTACTTC. Protein: CASSPRETSFSEQYF.

The genes are TRBV20-1 and TRBJ1-1; 9 bases are a match to TRBD1. The V gene's germline CDR1 is DFQATT and CDR2 SNEGSKA (reference sequence). V trimming: 3 bases; J trimming: 5 bases; junction bases outside the gene matches: 1. The CDR3 loop spans 12 amino acids. CDR3 region: CSARTGGTEAFF. DNA of the CDR3: TGCAGTGCTAGGACAGGGGGGACTGAAGCTTTCTTT.

This clonotype was recorded a few times. The genes are TRBV7-2 and TRBJ2-7; D may be TRBD1 or TRBD2 (6 bases each). Between the trimmed V and J ends, which lost 7 bases and 2 bases, there was a span of 18 bases. The CDR3 runs 15 residues. Germline loops: CDR1 SGHTA, CDR2 FQGNSA. CDR3 protein: CASNRGGRHPYEQYF. In nucleotides, the CDR3 is TGTGCCAGCAACCGAGGGGGGCGGCACCCCTACGAGCAGTACTTC.

The genes are TRBV5-1 and TRBJ1-4, with 7 bases lining up with TRBD1. The CDR3 is made up of 17 amino acids. J lost 2 bases, V lost 4 bases, and 11 bases had no gene match. Per germline, CDR1 SGHRS and CDR2 YFSETQ. The CDR3 sequence is CASSRGQSLATNEKLFF. CDR3 DNA: TGCGCCAGCAGCCGGGGACAGTCTCTTGCGACTAATGAAAAACTGTTTTTT.